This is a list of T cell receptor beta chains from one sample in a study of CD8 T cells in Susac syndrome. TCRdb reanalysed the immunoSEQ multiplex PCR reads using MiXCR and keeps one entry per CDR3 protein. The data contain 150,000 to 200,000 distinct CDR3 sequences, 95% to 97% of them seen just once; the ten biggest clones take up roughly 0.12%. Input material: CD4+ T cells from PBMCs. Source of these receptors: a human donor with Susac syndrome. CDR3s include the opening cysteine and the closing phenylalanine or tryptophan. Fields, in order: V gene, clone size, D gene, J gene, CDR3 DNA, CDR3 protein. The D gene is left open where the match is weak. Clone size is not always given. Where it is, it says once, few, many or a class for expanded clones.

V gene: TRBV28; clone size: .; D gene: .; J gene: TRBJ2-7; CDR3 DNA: TGTGCCAGCGCCGGGAGGACAGGGTGGTACGAGCAGTACTTC; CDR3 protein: CASAGRTGWYEQYF
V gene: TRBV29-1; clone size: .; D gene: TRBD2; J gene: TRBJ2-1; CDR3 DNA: TGCAGCGTTGAAGAGGCCGCGGGAGCCCCCTACAATGAGCAGTTCTTC; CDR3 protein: CSVEEAAGAPYNEQFF
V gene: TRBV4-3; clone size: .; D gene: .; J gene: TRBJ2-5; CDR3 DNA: TGCGCCAGCAGCCAAGAGGGCAGAACCGGGACCCAGTACTTC; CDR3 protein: CASSQEGRTGTQYF
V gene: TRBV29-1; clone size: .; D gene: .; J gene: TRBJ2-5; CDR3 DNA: TGCAGCGTTGATGGGTACCCAGGGACCCAGTACTTC; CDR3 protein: CSVDGYPGTQYF
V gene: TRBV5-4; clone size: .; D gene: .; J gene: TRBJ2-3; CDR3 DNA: TGTGCCAGCAGCGGTCGTGCAGATACGCAGTATTTT; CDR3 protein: CASSGRADTQYF
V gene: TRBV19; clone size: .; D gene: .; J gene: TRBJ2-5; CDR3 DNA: TGTGCCAGTAGCCCGGCGGGACAGCCTAAAGAGACCCAGTACTTC; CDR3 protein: CASSPAGQPKETQYF
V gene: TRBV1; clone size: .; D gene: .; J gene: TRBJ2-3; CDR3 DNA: TGCACCAGCAGCCAAGTAGAGCTAGCGGGGGGGCGAAGCACAGATACGCAGTATTTT; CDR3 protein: CTSSQVELAGGRSTDTQYF
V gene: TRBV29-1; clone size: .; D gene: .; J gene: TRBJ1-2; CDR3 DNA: TGCAGCGCCCATGACAGTTTGCACTATGGCTACACCTTC; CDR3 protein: CSAHDSLHYGYTF
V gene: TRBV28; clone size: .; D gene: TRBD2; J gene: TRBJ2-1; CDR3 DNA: TGTGCCAGCACAAGGGGGGCTCTAGCGGGAGGTCGAGCGGCTGAGCAGTTCTTC; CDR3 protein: CASTRGALAGGRAAEQFF
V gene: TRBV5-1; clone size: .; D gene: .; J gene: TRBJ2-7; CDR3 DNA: TGCGCCAGCAGCGAGGACGGTCACTACGAGCAGTACTTC; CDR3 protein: CASSEDGHYEQYF
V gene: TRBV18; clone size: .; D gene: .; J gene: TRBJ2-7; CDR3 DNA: TGTGCCAGCTCACCTGACGGGGCAGGGTCAGTCTCCTACGAGCAGTACTTC; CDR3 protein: CASSPDGAGSVSYEQYF
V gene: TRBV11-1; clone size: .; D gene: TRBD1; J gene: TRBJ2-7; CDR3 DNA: TGTGCCAGCACTCCCTCTAAGGGGGCCAGAAACGAGCAGTACTTC; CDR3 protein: CASTPSKGARNEQYF
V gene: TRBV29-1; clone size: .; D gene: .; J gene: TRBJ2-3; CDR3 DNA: TGCAGCGGACGACGGGCGGTCACAGATACGCAGTATTTT; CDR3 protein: CSGRRAVTDTQYF
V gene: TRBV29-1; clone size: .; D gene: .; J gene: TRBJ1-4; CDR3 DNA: TGCAGCGTTGACCCGACAGGACGCAATGAAAAACTGTTTTTT; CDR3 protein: CSVDPTGRNEKLFF
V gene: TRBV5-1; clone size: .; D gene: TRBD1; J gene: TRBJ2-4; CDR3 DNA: TGCGCCAGCAGCTTGGATGGGACAGGGGGTGTAAACATTCAGTACTTC; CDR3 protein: CASSLDGTGGVNIQYF
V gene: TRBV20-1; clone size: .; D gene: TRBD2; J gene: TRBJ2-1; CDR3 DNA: TGCAGTGCTAGGTCCGGGACTAGCGGATCCAATGAGCAGTTCTTC; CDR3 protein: CSARSGTSGSNEQFF
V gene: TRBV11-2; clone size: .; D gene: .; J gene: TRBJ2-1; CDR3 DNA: TGTGCCAGCAGTTTAGCCCTCTACAATGAGCAGTTCTTC; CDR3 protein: CASSLALYNEQFF
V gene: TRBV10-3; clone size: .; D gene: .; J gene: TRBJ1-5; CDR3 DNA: TGTGCCATCAGTGAGTCTTTTACAGAGCGTCAGCCCCAGCATTTT; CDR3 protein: CAISESFTERQPQHF
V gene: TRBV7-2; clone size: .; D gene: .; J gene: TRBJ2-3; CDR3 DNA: TGTGCCAGCAGCTTAGCCCGCCGAGATACGCAGTATTTT; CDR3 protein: CASSLARRDTQYF
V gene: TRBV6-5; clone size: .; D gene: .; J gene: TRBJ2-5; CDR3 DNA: TGTGCCAGCAGTTACGCGCTCGACTTGGGGACCCAGTACTTC; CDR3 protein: CASSYALDLGTQYF
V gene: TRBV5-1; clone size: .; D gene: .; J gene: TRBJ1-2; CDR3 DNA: TGCGCCAGCAACCAGGGCGTGGGCTATGGCTACACCTTC; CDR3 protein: CASNQGVGYGYTF
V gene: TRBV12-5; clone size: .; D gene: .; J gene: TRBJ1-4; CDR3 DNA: TGTGCTAGTGGTCCGTACGCCGGGCTGAATGAAAAACTGTTTTTT; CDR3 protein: CASGPYAGLNEKLFF
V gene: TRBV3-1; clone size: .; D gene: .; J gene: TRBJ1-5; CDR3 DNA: TGTGCCAGCAGCCAAGATAGCGGACAGAGTCTCAATCAGCCCCAGCATTTT; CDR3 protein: CASSQDSGQSLNQPQHF
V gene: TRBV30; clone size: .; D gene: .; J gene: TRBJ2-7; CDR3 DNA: TGTGCCTGGAGTGGCACGTACGAGCAGTACTTC; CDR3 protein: CAWSGTYEQYF
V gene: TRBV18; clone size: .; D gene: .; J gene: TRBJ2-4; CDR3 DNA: TGTGCCAGCTCACCGGCCAGCCTAGCCAAAAACATTCAGTACTTC; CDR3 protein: CASSPASLAKNIQYF
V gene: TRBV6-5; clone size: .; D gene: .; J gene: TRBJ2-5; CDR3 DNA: TGTGCCAGCAGTTACCATAGGGGACTTGTCGCGACCCGGGAGACCCAGTACTTC; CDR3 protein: CASSYHRGLVATRETQYF
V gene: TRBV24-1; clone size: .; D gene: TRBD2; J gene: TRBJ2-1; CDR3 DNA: TGTGCCACCAGTGATGGGGCACTAGCGGGAATGAACAATGAGCAGTTCTTC; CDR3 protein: CATSDGALAGMNNEQFF
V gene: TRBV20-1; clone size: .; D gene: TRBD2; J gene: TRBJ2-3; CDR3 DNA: TGCAGTGCTAGAGATTCGCCGGGGTGGGGGGGAAATACGCAGTATTTT; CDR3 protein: CSARDSPGWGGNTQYF
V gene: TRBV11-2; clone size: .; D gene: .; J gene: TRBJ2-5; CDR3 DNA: TGTGCCAGCAGCCCGGGGACGGGAGCCGAATCGGAGACCCAGTACTTC; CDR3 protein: CASSPGTGAESETQYF
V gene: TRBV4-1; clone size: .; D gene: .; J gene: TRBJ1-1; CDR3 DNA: TGCGCCAGCAGCCAAGGGTCGTGGTTGCGGGGACACACTGAAGCTTTCTTT; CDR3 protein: CASSQGSWLRGHTEAFF
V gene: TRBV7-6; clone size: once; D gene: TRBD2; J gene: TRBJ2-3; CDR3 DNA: TGTGCCAGCAGTCAGGGGGGGACTAGCGGAAAGTCAGATACGCAGTATTTT; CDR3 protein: CASSQGGTSGKSDTQYF
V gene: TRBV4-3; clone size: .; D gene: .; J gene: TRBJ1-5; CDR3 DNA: TGCGCCAGCAGCCAAACACTGGGACCTCAGCCCCAGCATTTT; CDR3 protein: CASSQTLGPQPQHF
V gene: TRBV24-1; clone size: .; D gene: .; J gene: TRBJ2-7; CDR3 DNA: TGTGCCACCAGTGATTCACGGACAAACTACGAGCAGTACTTC; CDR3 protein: CATSDSRTNYEQYF
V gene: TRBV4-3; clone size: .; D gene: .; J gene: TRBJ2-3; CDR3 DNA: TGCGCCAGCAGCCAAGATCTGGAAGATACGCAGTATTTT; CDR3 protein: CASSQDLEDTQYF
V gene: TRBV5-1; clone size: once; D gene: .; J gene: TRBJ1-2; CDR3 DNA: TGCGCCACCCGGGACACAACCTATGGCTACACCTTC; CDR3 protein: CATRDTTYGYTF
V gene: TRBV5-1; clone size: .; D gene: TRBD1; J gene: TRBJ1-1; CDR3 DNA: TGCGCCAGCAGCGTTGACAGGGAAGAAGCTTTCTTT; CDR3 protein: CASSVDREEAFF
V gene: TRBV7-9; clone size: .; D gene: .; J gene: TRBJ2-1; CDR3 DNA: TGTGCCAGCAGCTCCCACTACAATGAGCAGTTCTTC; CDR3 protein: CASSSHYNEQFF
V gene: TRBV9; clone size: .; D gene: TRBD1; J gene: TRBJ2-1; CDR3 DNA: TGTGCCAGCAGCGTGATGGACAGGCCGAGCTCCTACAATGAGCAGTTCTTC; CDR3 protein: CASSVMDRPSSYNEQFF
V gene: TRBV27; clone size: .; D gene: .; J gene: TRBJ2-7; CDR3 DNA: TGTGCCAGCAGTTTATTGGGGACTGCCTACGAGCAGTACTTC; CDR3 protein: CASSLLGTAYEQYF